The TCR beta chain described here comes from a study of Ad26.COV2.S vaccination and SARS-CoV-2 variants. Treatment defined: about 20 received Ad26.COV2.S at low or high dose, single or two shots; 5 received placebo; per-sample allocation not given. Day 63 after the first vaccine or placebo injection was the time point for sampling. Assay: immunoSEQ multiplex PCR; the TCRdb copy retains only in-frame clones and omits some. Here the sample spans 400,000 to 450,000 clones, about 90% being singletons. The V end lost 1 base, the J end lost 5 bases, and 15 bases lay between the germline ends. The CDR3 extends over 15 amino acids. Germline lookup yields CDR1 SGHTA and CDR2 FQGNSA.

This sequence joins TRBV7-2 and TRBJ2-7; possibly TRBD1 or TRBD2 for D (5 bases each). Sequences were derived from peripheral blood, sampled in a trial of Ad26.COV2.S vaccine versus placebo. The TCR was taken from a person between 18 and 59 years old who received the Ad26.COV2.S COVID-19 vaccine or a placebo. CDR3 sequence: CASSLGAQASNEQYF. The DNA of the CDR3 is TGTGCCAGCAGCTTAGGCGCACAGGCTAGCAACGAGCAGTACTTC.